This T cell receptor beta chain stems from a study of T cells in Graves' hyperthyroidism and ophthalmopathy. Findings of the study overall: A 13 V-J model separated ophthalmopathy from stable hyperthyroidism.

Pregnant or lactating patients were excluded, as were those with uncontrolled infection or other autoimmune disease. Points on this clonotype: Antigen: not known.

The germline CDR1 and CDR2 sequences are SGHTA and FQGTGA. V was clipped by 3 bases and J by 9 bases, with 12 bases between them. The CDR3 loop spans 13 amino acids. TCR beta CDR3 regions were amplified from RNA transcripts. The TCR CDR3 first-round RT-PCR relied on the HTBI primer set. TCRdb analysed the multiplex PCR reads with MiXCR anew, one entry per CDR3 protein. Here the sample spans 450,000 to 700,000 distinct CDR3 sequences, around 42% being singletons. The rearrangement joins TRBV7-3 to TRBJ2-1, with D tentatively TRBD2 (6 bases). The sequencing sample was made of peripheral blood or thyroid tissue (not recorded which). The clonotype was recovered from a woman between 18 and 29 years old with Graves' hyperthyroidism. The CDR3 loop is CASSFIGSREQFF. In DNA form, the CDR3 reads TGTGCCAGCAGCTTCATCGGGAGTCGTGAGCAGTTCTTC.